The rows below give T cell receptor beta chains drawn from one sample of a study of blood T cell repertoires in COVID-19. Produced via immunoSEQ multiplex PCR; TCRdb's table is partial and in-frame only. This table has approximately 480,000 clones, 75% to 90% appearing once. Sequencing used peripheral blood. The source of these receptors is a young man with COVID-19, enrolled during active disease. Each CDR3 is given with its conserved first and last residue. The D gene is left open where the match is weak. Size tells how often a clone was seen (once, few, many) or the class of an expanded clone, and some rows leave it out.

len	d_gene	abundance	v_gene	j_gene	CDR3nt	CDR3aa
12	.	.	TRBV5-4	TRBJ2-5	TGTGCTATCGGGACACCTCAAGAGACCCAGTACTTC	CAIGTPQETQYF
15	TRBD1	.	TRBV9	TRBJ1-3	TGTGCCAGCAGCGTAGGCCCTACAGGGGCCTCGGCCATATATTTT	CASSVGPTGASAIYF
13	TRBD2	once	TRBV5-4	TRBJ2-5	TGTGCCAGCAGCATGGGACTAAAAGAGACCCAGTACTTC	CASSMGLKETQYF
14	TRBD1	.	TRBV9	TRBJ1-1	TGTGCCAGCAGCCCAGGGACAGCAGGGGCTGAAGCTTTCTTT	CASSPGTAGAEAFF
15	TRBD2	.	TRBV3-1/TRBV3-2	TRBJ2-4	TGTGCCAGCAGCCAACGGGGGGTCGAGAAAAACATTCAGTACTTC	CASSQRGVEKNIQYF
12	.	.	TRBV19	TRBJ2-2	TGTGCCAGTAGTTTCCGGACCGGGGAGCTGTTTTTT	CASSFRTGELFF
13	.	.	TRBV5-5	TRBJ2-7	TGTGCCAGCAGCTATCCGGGCTCCTACGAGCAGTACTTC	CASSYPGSYEQYF
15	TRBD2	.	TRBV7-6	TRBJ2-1	TGTGCCAGCAGCTTATCCGGGACTAGTAGCAATGAGCAGTTCTTC	CASSLSGTSSNEQFF
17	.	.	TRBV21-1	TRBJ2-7	TGTGCCAGCACCACCGTGCCCACAGGGTGGGCGAGATACGAGCAGTACTTC	CASTTVPTGWARYEQYF
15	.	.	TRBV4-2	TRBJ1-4	TGTGCCAGCAGCCAAGATCGGGTCCTGCGGGAAAAACTGTTTTTT	CASSQDRVLREKLFF
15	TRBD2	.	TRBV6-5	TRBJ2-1	TGTGCCAGCAGGGATAGACTAGCGGGAGGTAATGAGCAGTTCTTC	CASRDRLAGGNEQFF
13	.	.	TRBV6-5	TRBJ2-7	TGTGCCAGCAGTTACTCACTTGCATCCGAGCAGTACTTC	CASSYSLASEQYF
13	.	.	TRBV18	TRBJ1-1	TGTGCCAGCTCACCAACTTACAGGCCTGAAGCTTTCTTT	CASSPTYRPEAFF
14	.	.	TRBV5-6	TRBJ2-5	TGTGCCAGCAGCTCGGACCCCGCAGGGGAGACCCAGTACTTC	CASSSDPAGETQYF
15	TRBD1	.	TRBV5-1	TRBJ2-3	TGCGCCAGCAGCTCCGGGACAGGGGACACAGATACGCAGTATTTT	CASSSGTGDTDTQYF
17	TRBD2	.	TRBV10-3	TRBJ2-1	TGTGCCATCAGGCCGGGACTAGCGGGAGGGGTCTACAATGAGCAGTTCTTC	CAIRPGLAGGVYNEQFF
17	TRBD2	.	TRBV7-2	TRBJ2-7	TGTGCCAGCAGCCCAGCCCCCGGGACTAGCGACTCCTACGAGCAGTACTTC	CASSPAPGTSDSYEQYF
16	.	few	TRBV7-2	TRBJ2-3	TGTGCCAGCAGCTTAGCGGGGGCGCGGGGCACAGATACGCAGTATTTT	CASSLAGARGTDTQYF
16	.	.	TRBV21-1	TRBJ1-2	TGTGCCAGCAGCAAAGCCGTTAGACAAACTAACTATGGCTACACCTTC	CASSKAVRQTNYGYTF
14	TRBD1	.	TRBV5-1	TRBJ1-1	TGCGCCAGCAGTTGGGACAGGCCGAACACTGAAGCTTTCTTT	CASSWDRPNTEAFF
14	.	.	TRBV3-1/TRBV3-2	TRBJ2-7	TGTGCCAGCAGCCAAGGGGGGGACCCCTACGAGCAGTACTTC	CASSQGGDPYEQYF
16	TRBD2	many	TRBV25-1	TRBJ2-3	TGTGCCAGCAGTGAATTTGGCGGGAGGGCCACAGATACGCAGTATTTT	CASSEFGGRATDTQYF
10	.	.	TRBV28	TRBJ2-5	TGTGCCAGCGGTAGCGAGACCCAGTACTTC	CASGSETQYF
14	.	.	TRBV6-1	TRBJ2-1	TGTGCCAGCAGTGAAGCGGGCAGCTACAATGAGCAGTTCTTC	CASSEAGSYNEQFF
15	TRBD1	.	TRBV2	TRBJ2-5	TGTGCCAGCAGGGAGGGGACAGGGAGTAGGCGGGCCCAGTACTTC	CASREGTGSRRAQYF
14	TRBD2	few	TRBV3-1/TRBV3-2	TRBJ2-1	TGTGCCAGCAGCCGTGTCGGTAGCGGGACGGATCAGTTCTTC	CASSRVGSGTDQFF
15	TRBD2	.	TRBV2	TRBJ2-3	TGTGCCAGCAGTCCGGGACTAGCGGGAGGAGATACGCAGTATTTT	CASSPGLAGGDTQYF
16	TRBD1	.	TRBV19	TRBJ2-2	TGTGCCAGTAGTCTAGAGGGACAGGGGAACACCGGGGAGCTGTTTTTT	CASSLEGQGNTGELFF
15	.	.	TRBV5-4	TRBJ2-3	TGTGCCAGCAGCTTGGGGCCCGCTAGCACAGATACGCAGTATTTT	CASSLGPASTDTQYF
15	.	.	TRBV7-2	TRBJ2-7	TGTGCCAGCAGCCCGACCCTCGGGGTAGCTCACGAGCAGTACTTC	CASSPTLGVAHEQYF
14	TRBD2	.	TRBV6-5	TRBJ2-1	TGTGCCAGCAGTAGGACTAGCGCGTACAATGAGCAGTTCTTC	CASSRTSAYNEQFF
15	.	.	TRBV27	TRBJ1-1	TGTGCCAGCAGTTTAGGGGGAGGGTCGAACACTGAAGCTTTCTTT	CASSLGGGSNTEAFF
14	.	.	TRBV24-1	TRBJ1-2	TGTGCCACCAGTGGGGCCGCCGATAACTATGGCTACACCTTC	CATSGAADNYGYTF
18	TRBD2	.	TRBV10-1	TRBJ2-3	TGCGCCAGCAGCCGGACTAGCGGGAGGGTCCTTAGCACAGATACGCAGTATTTT	CASSRTSGRVLSTDTQYF
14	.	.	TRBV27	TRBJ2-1	TGTGCCAGTTCTAAAACCCAGGGGGGCCGTGAGCAGTTCTTC	CASSKTQGGREQFF
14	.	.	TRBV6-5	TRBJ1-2	TGTGCCAGCAGTTACCCGGGATCGCCTTGGGGCTACACCTTC	CASSYPGSPWGYTF
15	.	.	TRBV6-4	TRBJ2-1	TGTGCCAGCAGTGAGGGGGCGAAGAAGGTCAATGAGCAGTTCTTC	CASSEGAKKVNEQFF
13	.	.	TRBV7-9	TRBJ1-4	TGTGCCAGCAGCTTGTGGGGGGTTGAAAAACTGTTTTTT	CASSLWGVEKLFF
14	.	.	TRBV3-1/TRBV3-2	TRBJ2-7	TGTGCCAGCAGCCAAGGGTACGGGGAGTACGAGCAGTACTTC	CASSQGYGEYEQYF